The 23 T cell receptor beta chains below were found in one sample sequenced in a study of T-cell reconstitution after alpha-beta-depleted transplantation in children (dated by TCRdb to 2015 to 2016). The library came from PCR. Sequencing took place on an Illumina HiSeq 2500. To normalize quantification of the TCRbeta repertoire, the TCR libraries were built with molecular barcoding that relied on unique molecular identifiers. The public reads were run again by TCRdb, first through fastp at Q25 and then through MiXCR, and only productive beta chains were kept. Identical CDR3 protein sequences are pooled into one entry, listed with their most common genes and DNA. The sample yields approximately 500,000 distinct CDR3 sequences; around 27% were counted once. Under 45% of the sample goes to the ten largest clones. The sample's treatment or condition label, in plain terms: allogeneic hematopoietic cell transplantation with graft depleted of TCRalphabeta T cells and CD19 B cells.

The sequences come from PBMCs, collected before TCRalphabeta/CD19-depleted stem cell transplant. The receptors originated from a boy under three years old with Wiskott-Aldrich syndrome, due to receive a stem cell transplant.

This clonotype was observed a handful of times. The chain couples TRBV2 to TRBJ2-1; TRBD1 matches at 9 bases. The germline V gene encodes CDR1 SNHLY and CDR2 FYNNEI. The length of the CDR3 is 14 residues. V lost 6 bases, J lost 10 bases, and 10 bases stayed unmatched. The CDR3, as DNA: TGTGCCAGCAGCCCGGGACAGGGACTCGGCGAGCAGTTCTTC. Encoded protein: CASSPGQGLGEQFF.

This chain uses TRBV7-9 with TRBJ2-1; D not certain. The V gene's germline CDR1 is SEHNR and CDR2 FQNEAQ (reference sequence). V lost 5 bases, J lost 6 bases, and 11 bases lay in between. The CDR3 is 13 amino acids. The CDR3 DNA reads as TGTGCCAGCAGCCCGTGGAACGGCAATGAGCAGTTCTTC. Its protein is CASSPWNGNEQFF.

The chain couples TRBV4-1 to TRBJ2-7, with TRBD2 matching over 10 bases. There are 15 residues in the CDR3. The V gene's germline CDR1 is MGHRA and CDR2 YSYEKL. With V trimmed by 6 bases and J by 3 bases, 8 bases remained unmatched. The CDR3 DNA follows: TGCGCCAGCAGTTGGACTAGCGGAGGCTACTACGAGCAGTACTTC. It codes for CASSWTSGGYYEQYF.

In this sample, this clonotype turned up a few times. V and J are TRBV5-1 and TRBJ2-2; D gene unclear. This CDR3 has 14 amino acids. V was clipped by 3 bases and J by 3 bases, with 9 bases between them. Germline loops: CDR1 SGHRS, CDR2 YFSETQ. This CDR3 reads CASSWPLDTGELFF. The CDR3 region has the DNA TGCGCCAGCAGCTGGCCCTTGGACACCGGGGAGCTGTTTTTT.

The CDR3 region is CSAKPTANSPLHF. CDR3 bases: TGCAGTGCAAAGCCCACCGCTAATTCACCCCTCCACTTT. The chain links TRBV20-1 to TRBJ1-6; no definite D call. Trimming cost V 6 bases and J 6 bases, with 12 bases left between them. CDR1 and CDR2 (germline): DFQATT, SNEGSKA (reference sequence). The CDR3 covers 13 residues.

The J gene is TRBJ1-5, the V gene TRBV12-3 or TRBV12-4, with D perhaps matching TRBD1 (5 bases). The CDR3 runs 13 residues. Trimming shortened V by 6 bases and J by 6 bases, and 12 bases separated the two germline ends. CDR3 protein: CASRVGGSQPQHF. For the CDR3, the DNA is TGTGCCAGCAGGGTGGGGGGAAGTCAGCCCCAGCATTTT.

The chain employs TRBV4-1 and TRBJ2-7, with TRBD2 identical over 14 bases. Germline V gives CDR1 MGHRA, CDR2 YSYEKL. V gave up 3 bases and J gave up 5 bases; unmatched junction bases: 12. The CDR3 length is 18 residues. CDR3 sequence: CASSQGGLAGVKRNEQYF. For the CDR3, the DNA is TGCGCCAGCAGCCAGGGGGGACTAGCGGGAGTAAAGAGAAACGAGCAGTACTTC.

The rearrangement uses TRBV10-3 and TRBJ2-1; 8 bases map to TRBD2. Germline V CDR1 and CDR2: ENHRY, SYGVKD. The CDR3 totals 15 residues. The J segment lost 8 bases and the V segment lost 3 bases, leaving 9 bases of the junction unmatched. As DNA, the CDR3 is TGTGCCATCAGTGATGACGGGAGGGGTGTCGATGAGCAGTTCTTC. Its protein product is CAISDDGRGVDEQFF.

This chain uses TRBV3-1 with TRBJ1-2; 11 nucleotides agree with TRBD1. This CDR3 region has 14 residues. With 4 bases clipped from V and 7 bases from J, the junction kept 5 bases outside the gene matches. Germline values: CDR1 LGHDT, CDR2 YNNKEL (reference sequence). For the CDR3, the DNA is TGTGCCAGCAGCCGGGGACAGGGGGTGGTTGGCTACACCTTC. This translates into CASSRGQGVVGYTF.

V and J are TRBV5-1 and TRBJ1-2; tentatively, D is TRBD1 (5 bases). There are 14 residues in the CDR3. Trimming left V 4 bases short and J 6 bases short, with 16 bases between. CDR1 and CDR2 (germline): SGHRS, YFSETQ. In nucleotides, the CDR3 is TGCGCCAGCAGCCGTATGCAGGGCGGCGATGGCTACACCTTC. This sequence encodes CASSRMQGGDGYTF. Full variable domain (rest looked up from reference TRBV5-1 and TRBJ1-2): KAGVTQTPRYLIKTRGQQVTLSCSPISGHRSVSWYQQTPGQGLQFLFEYFSETQRNKGNFPGRFSGRQFSNSRSEMNVSTLELGDSALYLCASSRMQGGDGYTFGSGTRLTVV.

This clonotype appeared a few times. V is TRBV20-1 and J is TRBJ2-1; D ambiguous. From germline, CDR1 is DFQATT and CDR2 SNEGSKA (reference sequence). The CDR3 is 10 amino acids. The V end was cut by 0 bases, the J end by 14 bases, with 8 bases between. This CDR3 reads CSARDPLEFF. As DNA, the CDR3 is TGCAGTGCTAGAGATCCTCTAGAGTTCTTC.

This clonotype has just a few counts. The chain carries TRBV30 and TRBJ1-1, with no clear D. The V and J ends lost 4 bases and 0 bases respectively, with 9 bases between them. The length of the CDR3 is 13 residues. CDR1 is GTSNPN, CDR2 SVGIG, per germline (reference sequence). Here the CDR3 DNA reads TGTGCCTGGACTCGTGGGATGAACACTGAAGCTTTCTTT. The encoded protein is CAWTRGMNTEAFF. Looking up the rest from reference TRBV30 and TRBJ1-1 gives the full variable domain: SQTIHQWPATLVQPVGSPLSLECTVEGTSNPNLYWYRQAAGRGLQLLFYSVGIGQISSEVPQNLSASRPQDRQFILSSKKLLLSDSGFYLCAWTRGMNTEAFFGQGTRLTVV.

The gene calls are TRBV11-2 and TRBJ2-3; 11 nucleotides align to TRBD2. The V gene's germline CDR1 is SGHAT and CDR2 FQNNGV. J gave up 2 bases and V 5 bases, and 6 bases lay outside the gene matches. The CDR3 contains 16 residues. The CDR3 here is CASSPLAGADTDTQYF. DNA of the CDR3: TGTGCCAGCAGCCCACTAGCGGGAGCGGACACAGATACGCAGTATTTT. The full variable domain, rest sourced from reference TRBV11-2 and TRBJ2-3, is EAGVAQSPRYKIIEKRQSVAFWCNPISGHATLYWYQQILGQGPKLLIQFQNNGVVDDSQLPKDRFSAERLKGVDSTLKIQPAKLEDSAVYLCASSPLAGADTDTQYFGPGTRLTVL.

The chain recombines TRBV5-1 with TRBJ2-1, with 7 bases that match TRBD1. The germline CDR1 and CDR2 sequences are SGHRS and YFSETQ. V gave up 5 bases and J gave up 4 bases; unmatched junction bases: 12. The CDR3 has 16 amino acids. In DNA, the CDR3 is TGCGCCAGCAGTTTAGGGCTAGGGGGCTTATACAATGAGCAGTTCTTC. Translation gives CASSLGLGGLYNEQFF. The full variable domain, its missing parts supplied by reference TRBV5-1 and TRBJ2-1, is KAGVTQTPRYLIKTRGQQVTLSCSPISGHRSVSWYQQTPGQGLQFLFEYFSETQRNKGNFPGRFSGRQFSNSRSEMNVSTLELGDSALYLCASSLGLGGLYNEQFFGPGTRLTVL.

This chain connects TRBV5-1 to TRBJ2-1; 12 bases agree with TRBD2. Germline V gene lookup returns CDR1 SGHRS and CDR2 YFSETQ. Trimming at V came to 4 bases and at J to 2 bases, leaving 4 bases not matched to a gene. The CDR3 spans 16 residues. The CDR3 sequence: CASSARLAGAYNEQFF. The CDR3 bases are TGCGCCAGCAGCGCCAGACTAGCGGGAGCCTACAATGAGCAGTTCTTC.

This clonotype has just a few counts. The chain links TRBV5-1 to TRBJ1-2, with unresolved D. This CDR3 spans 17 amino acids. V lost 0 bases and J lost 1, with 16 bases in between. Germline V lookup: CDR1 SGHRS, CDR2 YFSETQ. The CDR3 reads CASSLVWTHGDNYGYTF. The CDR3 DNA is TGCGCCAGCAGCTTGGTTTGGACTCACGGGGATAACTATGGCTACACCTTC. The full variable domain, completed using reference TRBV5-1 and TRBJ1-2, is KAGVTQTPRYLIKTRGQQVTLSCSPISGHRSVSWYQQTPGQGLQFLFEYFSETQRNKGNFPGRFSGRQFSNSRSEMNVSTLELGDSALYLCASSLVWTHGDNYGYTFGSGTRLTVV.

The CDR3 is CSAPNPSAGGAGELFF. The CDR3 DNA follows: TGCAGTGCCCCAAATCCATCAGCGGGAGGTGCCGGGGAGCTGTTTTTT. The V and J genes are TRBV20-1 and TRBJ2-2; 9 bases line up with TRBD2. Looked up from germline, CDR1 is DFQATT and CDR2 is SNEGSKA (reference sequence). The CDR3 runs 16 residues. With 6 bases clipped from V and 6 bases from J, the junction kept 14 bases outside the gene matches.

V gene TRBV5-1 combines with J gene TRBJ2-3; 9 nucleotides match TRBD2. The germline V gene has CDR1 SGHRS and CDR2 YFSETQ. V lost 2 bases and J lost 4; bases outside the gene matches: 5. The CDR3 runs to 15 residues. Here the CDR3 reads CASSFCGRASDTQYF. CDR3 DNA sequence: TGCGCCAGCAGCTTTTGCGGGAGGGCCTCAGATACGCAGTATTTT. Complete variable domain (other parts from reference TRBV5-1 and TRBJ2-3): KAGVTQTPRYLIKTRGQQVTLSCSPISGHRSVSWYQQTPGQGLQFLFEYFSETQRNKGNFPGRFSGRQFSNSRSEMNVSTLELGDSALYLCASSFCGRASDTQYFGPGTRLTVL.

CDR3 sequence (DNA): TGTGCCAGCAGTCTGATAGGCAATCAGCCCCAGCATTTT. It is translated as CASSLIGNQPQHF. This chain connects TRBV3-1 to TRBJ1-5; unclear D gene. The CDR3 is 13 residues long. Trimming left V 6 bases short and J 2 bases short, with 8 bases between. The germline gives CDR1 LGHDT, CDR2 YNNKEL (reference sequence).

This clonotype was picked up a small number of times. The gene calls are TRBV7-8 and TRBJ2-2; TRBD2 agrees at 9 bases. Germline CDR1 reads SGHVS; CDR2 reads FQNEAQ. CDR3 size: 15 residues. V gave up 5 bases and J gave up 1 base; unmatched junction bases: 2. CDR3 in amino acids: CASSQLAGNTGELFF. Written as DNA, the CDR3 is TGTGCCAGCAGCCAACTAGCGGGGAACACCGGGGAGCTGTTTTTT.

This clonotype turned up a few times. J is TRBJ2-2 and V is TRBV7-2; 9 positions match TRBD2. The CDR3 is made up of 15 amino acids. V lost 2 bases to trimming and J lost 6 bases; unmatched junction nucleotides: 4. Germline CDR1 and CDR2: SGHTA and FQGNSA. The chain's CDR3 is CASSLYSGSSGELFF. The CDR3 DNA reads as TGTGCCAGCAGCTTATATAGCGGGAGTTCCGGGGAGCTGTTTTTT.

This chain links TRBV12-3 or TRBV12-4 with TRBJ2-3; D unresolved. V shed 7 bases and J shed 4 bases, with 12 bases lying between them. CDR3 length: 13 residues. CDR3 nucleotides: TGTGCCAGCACCTCTCTCGGCCCAGATACGCAGTATTTT. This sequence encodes CASTSLGPDTQYF.

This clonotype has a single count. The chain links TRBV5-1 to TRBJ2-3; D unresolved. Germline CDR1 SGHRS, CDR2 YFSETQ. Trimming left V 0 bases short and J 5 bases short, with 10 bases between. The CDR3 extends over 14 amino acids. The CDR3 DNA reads TGCGCCAGCAGCTTGGAACGGCCAGAAGATACGCAGTATTTT. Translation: CASSLERPEDTQYF. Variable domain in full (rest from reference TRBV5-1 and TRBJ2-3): KAGVTQTPRYLIKTRGQQVTLSCSPISGHRSVSWYQQTPGQGLQFLFEYFSETQRNKGNFPGRFSGRQFSNSRSEMNVSTLELGDSALYLCASSLERPEDTQYFGPGTRLTVL.